This T cell receptor (beta chain) derives from a study of cytomegalovirus exposure and HLA in healthy donors. As for the study in general: Out of a few hundred genotyped donors, 81% belonged to the Caucasian-associated ancestry cluster. Study outcomes and limitations: Reports indicated that the classifier achieved high specificity and sensitivity in diagnosing cytomegalovirus status. Productive status was seen about 87% or about 30% of the time for most TCR beta V segments in an earlier analysis.

As regards this clone: What it binds is not known.

PCR was performed using 60 Vbeta and 13 Jbeta primers. This table comes from immunoSEQ multiplex PCR, and its TCRdb copy is limited to in-frame clones, with some not included. The sample includes some 190,000 clones, just over 75% of them seen just once. The receptor was derived from a man between 18 and 29 years old in good health and CMV-seronegative. The specimen was PBMCs.

The CDR3 DNA reads TGTGCCAGCAGCCATACCGTGGCGGACATTCAGTACTTC. This gives the protein CASSHTVADIQYF. The rearrangement uses TRBV25-1 and TRBJ2-4; D call uncertain. The length of the CDR3 is 13 residues. Germline values: CDR1 MGHDK, CDR2 SYGVNS. Deletions cut 6 bases from V and 8 bases from J, with 14 bases between.